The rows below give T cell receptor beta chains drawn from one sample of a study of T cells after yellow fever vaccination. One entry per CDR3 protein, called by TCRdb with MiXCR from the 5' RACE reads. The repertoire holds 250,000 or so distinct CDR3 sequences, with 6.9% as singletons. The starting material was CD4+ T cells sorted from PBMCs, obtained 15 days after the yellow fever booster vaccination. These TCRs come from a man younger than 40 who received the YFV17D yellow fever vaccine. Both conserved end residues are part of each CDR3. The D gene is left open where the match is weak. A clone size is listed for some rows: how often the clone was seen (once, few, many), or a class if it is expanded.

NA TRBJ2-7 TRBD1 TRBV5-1 TGCGCCAGTACGCCCACACCGGGACAGGGGGGCTACGAGCAGTACTTC CASTPTPGQGGYEQYF
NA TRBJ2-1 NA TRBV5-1 TGCGCCAGCAGTCCCGGGGAGGTCGGCAATGAGCAGTTCTTC CASSPGEVGNEQFF
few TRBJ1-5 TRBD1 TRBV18 TGTGCCAGCTCACAAGGACAGGGTCCTCAGCCCCAGCATTTT CASSQGQGPQPQHF
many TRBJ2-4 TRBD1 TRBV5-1 TGCGCCAGCAGCCAGGGACTCCCACAGGGGGGCCAGTACTTC CASSQGLPQGGQYF
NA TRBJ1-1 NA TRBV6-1 TGTGCCAGCAGTAGACAGGTGGGGGGTCGGACTGAAGCTTTCTTT CASSRQVGGRTEAFF
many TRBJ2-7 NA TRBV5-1 TGCGCCAGCAGCTTATTATATCAGGGTCCTTCCGAGCAGTACTTC CASSLLYQGPSEQYF
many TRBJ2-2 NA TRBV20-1 TGCAGTGCTAGAGGTCGTGGAGTAGACGGGGAGCTGTTTTTT CSARGRGVDGELFF
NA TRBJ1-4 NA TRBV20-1 TGCAGTGCTAGAGATCCTCTTTACTCAGCAACTAATGAAAAACTGTTTTTT CSARDPLYSATNEKLFF
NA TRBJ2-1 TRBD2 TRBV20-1 TGCAGTGCTAGAGGGACTAGCGGGAGTCAGGATGAGCAGTTCTTC CSARGTSGSQDEQFF
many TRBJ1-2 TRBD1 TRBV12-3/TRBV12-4 TGTGCCAGCAGTTATTACTCGCTCCGGGACAGCCATAACTATGGCTACACCTTC CASSYYSLRDSHNYGYTF
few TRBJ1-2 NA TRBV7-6 TGTGCCAGCAGCCCCCGGGGCCTTAGCCACTATGGCTACACCTTC CASSPRGLSHYGYTF
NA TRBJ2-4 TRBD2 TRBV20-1 TGCAGTGCTAGAGCGGTAGCGGGAGGGCCGGGAGCCAAAAACATTCAGTACTTC CSARAVAGGPGAKNIQYF
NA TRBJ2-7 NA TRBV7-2 TGTGCCAGCAGCTTAGAACTGGGCCGCACCTACGAGCAGTACTTC CASSLELGRTYEQYF
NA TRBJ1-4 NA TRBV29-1 TGCAGCGGCCTGGACGGTGATGAAAAACTGTTTTTT CSGLDGDEKLFF